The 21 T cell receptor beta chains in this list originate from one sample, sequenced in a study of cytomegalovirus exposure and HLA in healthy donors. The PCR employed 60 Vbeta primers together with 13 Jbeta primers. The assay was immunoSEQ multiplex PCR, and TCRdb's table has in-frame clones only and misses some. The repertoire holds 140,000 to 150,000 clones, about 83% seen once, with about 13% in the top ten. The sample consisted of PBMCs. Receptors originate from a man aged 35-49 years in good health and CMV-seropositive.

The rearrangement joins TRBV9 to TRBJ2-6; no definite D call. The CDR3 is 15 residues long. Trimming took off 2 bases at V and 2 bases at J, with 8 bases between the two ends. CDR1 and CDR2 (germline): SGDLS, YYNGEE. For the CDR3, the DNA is TGTGCCAGCAGCGTCTTGCAGGCTGGGGCCAACGTCCTGACTTTC. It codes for CASSVLQAGANVLTF.

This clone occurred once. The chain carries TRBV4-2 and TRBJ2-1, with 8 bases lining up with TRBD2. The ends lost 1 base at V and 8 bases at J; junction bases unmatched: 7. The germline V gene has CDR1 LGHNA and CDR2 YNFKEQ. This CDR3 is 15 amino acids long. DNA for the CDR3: TGTGCCAGCAGCCAAGTATCGAGCGGGAGAGATGAGCAGTTCTTC. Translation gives CASSQVSSGRDEQFF.

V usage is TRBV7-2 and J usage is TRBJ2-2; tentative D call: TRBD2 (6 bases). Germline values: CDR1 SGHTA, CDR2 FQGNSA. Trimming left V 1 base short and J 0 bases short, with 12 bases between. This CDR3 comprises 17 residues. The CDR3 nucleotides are TGTGCCAGCAGCTTAGGAGTCGGGGGATCGAACACCGGGGAGCTGTTTTTT. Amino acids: CASSLGVGGSNTGELFF.

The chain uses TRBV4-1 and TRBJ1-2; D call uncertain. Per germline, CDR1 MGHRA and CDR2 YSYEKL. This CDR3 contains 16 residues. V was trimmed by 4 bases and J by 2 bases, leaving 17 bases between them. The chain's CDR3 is CASSLTPGAGNYGYTF. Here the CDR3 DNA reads TGCGCCAGCAGCCTCACCCCCGGAGCTGGGAACTATGGCTACACCTTC.

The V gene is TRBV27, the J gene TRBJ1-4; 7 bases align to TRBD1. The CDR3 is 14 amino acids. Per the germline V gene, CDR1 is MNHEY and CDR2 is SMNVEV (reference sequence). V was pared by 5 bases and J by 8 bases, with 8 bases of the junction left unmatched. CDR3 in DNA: TGTGCCAGCAGTCTGACAGGGTATAGCGAAAAACTGTTTTTT. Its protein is CASSLTGYSEKLFF.

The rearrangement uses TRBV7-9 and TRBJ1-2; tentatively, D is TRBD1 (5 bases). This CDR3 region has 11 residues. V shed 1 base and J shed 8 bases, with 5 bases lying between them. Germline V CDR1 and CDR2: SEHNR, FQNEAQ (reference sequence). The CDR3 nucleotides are TGTGCCAGCAGCTTAGAGGGGGGCTACACCTTC. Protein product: CASSLEGGYTF.

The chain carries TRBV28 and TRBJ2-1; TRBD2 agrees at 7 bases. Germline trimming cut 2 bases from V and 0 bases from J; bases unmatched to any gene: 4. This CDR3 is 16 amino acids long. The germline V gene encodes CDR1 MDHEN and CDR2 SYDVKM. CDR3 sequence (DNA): TGTGCCAGCAGTTTAAGGCGGGAGAACTCCTACAATGAGCAGTTCTTC. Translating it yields CASSLRRENSYNEQFF.

Written as DNA, the CDR3 is TGTGCCAGCAGCTTAGTAAACCTAGCGGGAGGGCCGGATACGCAGTATTTT. It yields the protein CASSLVNLAGGPDTQYF. The V and J genes are TRBV7-4 and TRBJ2-3, with 12 positions matching TRBD2. The CDR3 is 17 residues long. The germline V gene has CDR1 SGHVT and CDR2 SQSDAQ. V shed 1 base, J shed 6 bases, and the junction held 8 bases outside the gene matches.

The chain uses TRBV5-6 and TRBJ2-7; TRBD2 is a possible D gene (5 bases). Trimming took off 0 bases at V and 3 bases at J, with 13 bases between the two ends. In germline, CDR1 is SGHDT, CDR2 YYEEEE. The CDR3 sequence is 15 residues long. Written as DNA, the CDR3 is TGTGCCAGCAGCTTGGAAGAGGGCGTCGACTACGAGCAGTACTTC. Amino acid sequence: CASSLEEGVDYEQYF.

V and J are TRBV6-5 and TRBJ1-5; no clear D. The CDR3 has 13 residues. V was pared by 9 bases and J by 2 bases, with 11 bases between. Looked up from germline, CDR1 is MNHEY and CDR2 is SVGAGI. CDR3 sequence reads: CARTSRGNQPQHF. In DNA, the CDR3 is TGTGCCAGGACTAGTCGGGGCAATCAGCCCCAGCATTTT.

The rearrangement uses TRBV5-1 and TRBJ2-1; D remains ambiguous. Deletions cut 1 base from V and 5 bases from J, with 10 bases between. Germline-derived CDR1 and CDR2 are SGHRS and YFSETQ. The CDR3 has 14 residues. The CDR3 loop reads CASSLIEPNNEQFF. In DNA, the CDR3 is TGCGCCAGCAGCTTGATTGAGCCCAACAATGAGCAGTTCTTC. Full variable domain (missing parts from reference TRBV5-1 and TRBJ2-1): KAGVTQTPRYLIKTRGQQVTLSCSPISGHRSVSWYQQTPGQGLQFLFEYFSETQRNKGNFPGRFSGRQFSNSRSEMNVSTLELGDSALYLCASSLIEPNNEQFFGPGTRLTVL.

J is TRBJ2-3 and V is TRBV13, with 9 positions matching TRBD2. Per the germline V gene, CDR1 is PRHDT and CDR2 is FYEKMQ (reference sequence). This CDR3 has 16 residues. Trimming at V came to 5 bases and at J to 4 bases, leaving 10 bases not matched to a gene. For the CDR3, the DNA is TGTGCCAGCAGCATAAAGCGGGAGGTTCTCCCAGATACGCAGTATTTT. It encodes CASSIKREVLPDTQYF.

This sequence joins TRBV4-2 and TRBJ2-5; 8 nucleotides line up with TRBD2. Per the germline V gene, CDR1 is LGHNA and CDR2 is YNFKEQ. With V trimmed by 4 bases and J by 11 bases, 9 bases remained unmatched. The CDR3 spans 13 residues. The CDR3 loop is CASSPPGGEQQYF. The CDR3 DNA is TGTGCCAGCAGCCCCCCGGGGGGGGAGCAGCAGTACTTC.

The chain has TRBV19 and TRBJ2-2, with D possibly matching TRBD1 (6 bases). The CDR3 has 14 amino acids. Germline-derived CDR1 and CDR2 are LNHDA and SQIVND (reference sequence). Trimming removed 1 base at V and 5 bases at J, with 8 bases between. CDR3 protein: CASSIGGGTGELFF. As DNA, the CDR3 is TGTGCCAGTAGTATAGGAGGGGGTACCGGGGAGCTGTTTTTT.

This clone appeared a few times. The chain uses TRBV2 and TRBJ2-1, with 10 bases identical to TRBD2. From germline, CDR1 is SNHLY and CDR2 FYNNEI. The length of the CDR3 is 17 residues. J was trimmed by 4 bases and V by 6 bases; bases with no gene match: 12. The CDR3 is CASSLSLAGVQYNEQFF. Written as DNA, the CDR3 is TGTGCCAGCAGCCTCTCTCTAGCGGGAGTACAATACAATGAGCAGTTCTTC.

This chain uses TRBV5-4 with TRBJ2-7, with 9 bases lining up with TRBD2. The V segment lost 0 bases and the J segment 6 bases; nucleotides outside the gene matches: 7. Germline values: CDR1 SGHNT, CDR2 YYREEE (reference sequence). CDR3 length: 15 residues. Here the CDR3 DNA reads TGTGCCAGCAGCTTGGAGGCTAGCGGGATAGGCGAGCAGTACTTC. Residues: CASSLEASGIGEQYF.

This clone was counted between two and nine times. Here the CDR3 DNA reads TGCGCCAGCAGCCCCGGGACAGAAGAAGATACGCAGTATTTT. It translates to CASSPGTEEDTQYF. This chain joins TRBV5-1 and TRBJ2-3, with 7 bases matching TRBD1. J lost 5 bases, V lost 4 bases, and 7 bases had no gene match. Germline V lookup: CDR1 SGHRS, CDR2 YFSETQ. This CDR3 region has 14 residues.

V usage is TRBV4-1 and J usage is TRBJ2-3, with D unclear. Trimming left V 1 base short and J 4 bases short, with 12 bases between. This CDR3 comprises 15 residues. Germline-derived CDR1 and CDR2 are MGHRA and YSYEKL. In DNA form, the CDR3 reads TGCGCCAGCAGCCAAGGTTTAGTTCCCCCAGATACGCAGTATTTT. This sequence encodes CASSQGLVPPDTQYF.

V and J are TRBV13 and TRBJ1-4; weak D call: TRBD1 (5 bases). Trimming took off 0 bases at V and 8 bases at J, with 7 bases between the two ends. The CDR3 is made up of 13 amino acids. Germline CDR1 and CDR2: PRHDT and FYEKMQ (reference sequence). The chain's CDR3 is CASSLGRVEKLFF. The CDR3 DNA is TGTGCCAGCAGCTTAGGCAGGGTAGAAAAACTGTTTTTT.

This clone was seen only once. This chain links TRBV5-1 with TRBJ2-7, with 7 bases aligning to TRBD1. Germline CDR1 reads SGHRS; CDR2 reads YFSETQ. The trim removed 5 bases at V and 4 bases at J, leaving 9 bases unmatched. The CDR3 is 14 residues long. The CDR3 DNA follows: TGCGCCAGCAGTACGAACAGGGGCCATTACGAGCAGTACTTC. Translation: CASSTNRGHYEQYF. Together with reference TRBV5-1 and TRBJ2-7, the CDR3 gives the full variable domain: KAGVTQTPRYLIKTRGQQVTLSCSPISGHRSVSWYQQTPGQGLQFLFEYFSETQRNKGNFPGRFSGRQFSNSRSEMNVSTLELGDSALYLCASSTNRGHYEQYFGPGTRLTVT.

The CDR3 loop is CASSYNTEKQFF. As DNA, the CDR3 is TGTGCCAGCAGTTACAACACAGAGAAGCAGTTCTTC. This chain uses TRBV6-5 with TRBJ2-1; D gene ambiguous. CDR3 length: 12 residues. Germline assignment: CDR1 MNHEY and CDR2 SVGAGI. V was clipped by 2 bases and J by 11 bases, with 10 bases between them.